The 17 T cell receptor beta chains below were found in one sample sequenced in a study of OX40 agonist ivuxolimab in advanced cancers. Assay used: immunoSEQ multiplex PCR; TCRdb lists only in-frame clones, some missing. The sample has about 93,000 clones, about 90% seen once. Sample: CD4+ or CD8+ T cells sorted from blood, taken in a trial of the OX40 agonist ivuxolimab. The receptors were gathered from an adult with an advanced solid tumor such as melanoma, head and neck, liver or kidney cancer.

V gene TRBV30 combines with J gene TRBJ1-1; 7 bases match TRBD1. In germline, CDR1 is GTSNPN, CDR2 SVGIG (reference sequence). This CDR3 is 14 amino acids long. After removal of 3 bases from V and 3 bases from J, the junction contained 7 bases not matched to a gene. The CDR3 loop is CAWRRQGMHTEAFF. Written as DNA, the CDR3 is TGTGCCTGGAGACGACAGGGAATGCACACTGAAGCTTTCTTT.

The V and J genes are TRBV30 and TRBJ1-1; D call uncertain. The CDR3 extends over 13 amino acids. The V gene's germline CDR1 is GTSNPN and CDR2 SVGIG (reference sequence). The V gene lost 3 bases and the J gene lost 0 bases, with 8 bases spanning the gap. CDR3 residues: CAWRDGVNTEAFF. As DNA, the CDR3 is TGTGCCTGGAGGGACGGGGTGAACACTGAAGCTTTCTTT.

This chain connects TRBV13 to TRBJ2-7; D remains unclear. The germline V gene has CDR1 PRHDT and CDR2 FYEKMQ (reference sequence). V shed 5 bases and J shed 1 base, with 15 bases lying between them. The CDR3 has 15 amino acids. CDR3 DNA: TGTGCCAGCAGCCCAAACCCGGGCCCGTCCTACGAGCAGTACTTC. Translation: CASSPNPGPSYEQYF.

With regard to this clone: Given the absence of the conserved phenylalanine or tryptophan at the CDR3 end, a read error is likely. The chain is built from TRBV4-1 and TRBJ1-2, with no clear D. Germline assignment: CDR1 MGHRA and CDR2 YSYEKL. The CDR3 totals 15 residues. V was shortened by 0 bases and J by 1 base, with 9 bases between the two germline ends. CDR3 coding DNA: TGCGCCAGCAGCCAAGATCTAAAGGATAACTATGGCTACACCCTC. Amino acids: CASSQDLKDNYGYTL.

The chain recombines TRBV16 with TRBJ1-3; D is ambiguous. The V end lost 2 bases, the J end lost 1 base, and 15 bases lay between the germline ends. CDR3 length: 17 residues. Germline CDR1 KGHSY, CDR2 FQNENV. The CDR3 region is CASSQDPGIGSGNTIYF. DNA for the CDR3: TGTGCCAGCAGCCAAGATCCGGGGATTGGGTCTGGAAACACCATATATTTT.

This sequence joins TRBV23-1 and TRBJ1-2; the D is unclear. TRBV23-1 is annotated as an ORF whose role is uncertain. There are 14 residues in the CDR3. V lost 4 bases, J lost 1 base, and 10 bases lay in between. The CDR3 DNA sequence: TGCGCCAGCAGTCGGGTTGGGAATAACTATGGCTACACCTTC. Protein product: CASSRVGNNYGYTF.

Comments on this clone: One junction end does not reproduce the germline sequence, and a read error may be involved. The rearrangement joins TRBV5-1 to TRBJ1-6; the match to TRBD1 covers 8 bases. This CDR3 is built from 15 residues. Germline V gives CDR1 SGHRS, CDR2 YFSETQ. The CDR3 region has the DNA TGTGCCAGCAGCTTGGACAGGGCGCTTAATTCACCCCTCCACTTT. Translating gives CASSLDRALNSPLHF.

For this clone: The junction departs from germline at one end; a sequencing error may be responsible. Different DNA sequences within this sample yield the same CDR3. The V gene is TRBV2, the J gene TRBJ1-1; no definite D call. The CDR3 length is 17 residues. Germline V lookup: CDR1 SNHLY, CDR2 FYNNEI. CDR3 loop: CASTPSEGIWLNTEAFF. The CDR3 coding sequence is TGTGCCAGCACCCCATCGGAGGGTATATGGCTGAACACTGAAGCCTTCTTT.

V usage is TRBV5-1 and J usage is TRBJ1-1; D not resolved. V lost 0 bases to trimming and J lost 3 bases, with 6 bases between them. The CDR3 spans 13 residues. CDR1 and CDR2 (germline): SGHRS, YFSETQ. This chain's CDR3 is CASSLVGDTEAFF. The CDR3 DNA reads as TGCGCCAGCAGCTTGGTCGGGGACACTGAAGCTTTCTTT.

The CDR3 loop reads CSVAPGTDTQYF. Written as DNA, the CDR3 is TGCAGCGTGGCGCCAGGGACAGATACGCAGTATTTT. The chain combines TRBV29-1 with TRBJ2-3; a possible D gene is TRBD1 (5 bases). V lost 6 bases, J lost 3 bases, and 10 bases lay in between. This CDR3 spans 12 amino acids. Looked up from germline, CDR1 is SQVTM and CDR2 is ANQGSEA.

This sequence joins TRBV6-6 and TRBJ2-2; 15 nucleotides match TRBD2. V shed 5 bases and J 9 bases; nucleotides not matched to a gene: 7. From germline, CDR1 is MNHNY and CDR2 SVGAGI (reference sequence). The CDR3 spans 16 residues. CDR3 sequence (DNA): TGTGCCAGCAGTCAGGAGGGACTAGCGGGAGGACGGGAGCTGTTTTTT. Its protein product is CASSQEGLAGGRELFF.

This clone was seen a handful of times. The chain joins TRBV7-3 to TRBJ2-2; no firm D call. From germline, CDR1 is SGHTA and CDR2 FQGTGA. This CDR3 is built from 14 residues. The V end lost 6 bases, the J end lost 0 bases, and 8 bases lay between the germline ends. The DNA of the CDR3 is TGTGCCAGCAGGGGTCCTTCGAACACCGGGGAGCTGTTTTTT. It translates to CASRGPSNTGELFF.

The chain is built from TRBV6-5 and TRBJ2-7; the D is unclear. CDR3 length equals 13 residues. From germline, CDR1 is MNHEY and CDR2 SVGAGI. V was cut by 2 bases and J by 1 base, with 6 bases left in between. The CDR3 DNA is TGTGCCAGCAGTTACCCAGGTTCCTACGAGCAGTACTTC. Its translation is CASSYPGSYEQYF.

The chain recombines TRBV11-3 with TRBJ1-2, with a weak D call TRBD1 (6 bases). The germline CDR1 and CDR2 sequences are SGHNT and YENEEA. The CDR3 length is 13 residues. V lost 4 bases and J lost 2, with 8 bases in between. The CDR3 loop reads CASSSGQNYGYTF. The CDR3 DNA follows: TGTGCCAGCAGCTCAGGACAGAACTATGGCTACACCTTC.

The table lists this clone with a count of one. V is TRBV10-3 and J is TRBJ1-2; D is perhaps TRBD1 (5 bases). The CDR3 has 13 amino acids. Looked up from germline, CDR1 is ENHRY and CDR2 is SYGVKD. V was trimmed by 4 bases and J by 2 bases, leaving 8 bases between them. The CDR3 bases are TGTGCCATCAGTGGAGACAGAAACTATGGCTACACCTTC. It is translated as CAISGDRNYGYTF.

This clone appeared a single time. The chain is built from TRBV6-5 and TRBJ1-5; no definite D call. Deletions cut 4 bases from V and 4 bases from J, with 11 bases between. The CDR3 loop spans 14 amino acids. In germline, CDR1 is MNHEY, CDR2 SVGAGI. This chain's CDR3 is CASSLDRRNQPQHF. For the CDR3, the DNA is TGTGCCAGCAGTTTAGATCGTAGAAATCAGCCCCAGCATTTT.

V usage is TRBV19 and J usage is TRBJ2-1; 7 nucleotides line up with TRBD2. The CDR3 totals 13 residues. CDR1 is LNHDA, CDR2 SQIVND, per germline (reference sequence). J gave up 9 bases and V 8 bases, and 10 bases lay outside the gene matches. CDR3 amino acids: CASDSGLGIEQFF. CDR3 DNA: TGTGCCAGTGATAGCGGACTAGGCATTGAGCAGTTCTTC.